This TCR beta chain appears in the sequencing data of a study of response to subunit inactivated influenza vaccine. Per germline, CDR1 SSHAT and CDR2 FNYEAQ (reference sequence). CDR3 length: 18 amino acids. TCRdb analysed the RT-PCR reads with MiXCR anew, one entry per CDR3 protein. The sample lists a few hundred thousand distinct CDR3 sequences; less than 15% were seen once. This clonotype occurred a few times. Relative to the germline gene, one junction end is altered; a read error may explain this. The sequence derives from a man aged 45-65 years who received an inactivated influenza vaccine. This rearrangement joins TRBV7-7 to TRBJ2-1; D not resolved. The sequences come from PBMCs from blood, collected 11 to 12 days after vaccination. The CDR3 spells CASSLALFGGGNYNEQFF. DNA for the CDR3: TGTGCTAGCAGCTTAGCCCTCTTTGGCGGCGGCAACTACAATGAGCAGTTCTTC.